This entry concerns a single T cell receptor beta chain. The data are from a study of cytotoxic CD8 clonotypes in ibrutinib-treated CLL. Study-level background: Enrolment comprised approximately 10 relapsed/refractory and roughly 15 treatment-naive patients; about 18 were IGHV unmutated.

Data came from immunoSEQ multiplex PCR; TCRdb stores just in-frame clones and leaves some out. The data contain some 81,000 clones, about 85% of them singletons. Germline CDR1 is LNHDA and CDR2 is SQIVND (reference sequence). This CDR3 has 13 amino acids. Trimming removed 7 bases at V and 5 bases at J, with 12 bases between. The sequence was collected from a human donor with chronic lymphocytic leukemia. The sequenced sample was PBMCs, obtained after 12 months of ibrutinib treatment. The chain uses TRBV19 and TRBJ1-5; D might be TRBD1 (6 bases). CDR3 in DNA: TGTGCCAGTACCGATAGGGGGGATCAGCCCCAGCATTTT. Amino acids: CASTDRGDQPQHF.